The clone carrying this TCR beta chain appeared many times. Clones were sequenced by immunoSEQ multiplex PCR, and TCRdb holds only the in-frame ones, with some missing. The data hold about 1 million clones, with around 76% observed a single time. This record comes from a study of shared clonotypes between healthy human individuals. This CDR3 region has 15 residues. V was clipped by 2 bases and J by 3 bases, with 13 bases between them. Germline CDR1 WSHSY, CDR2 SAAADI. This TCR derives from a man aged 18 to 29 in good health. The V call is TRBV10-2, the J call TRBJ1-1, with D possibly TRBD1 on 5 matching bases. The sample was memory CD4+ T cells sorted from blood. Subset specified: CD45RA-negative fraction. CDR3 nucleotide sequence: TGCGCCAGCAGTGAGCCCACCCCAGGGTACACTGAAGCTTTCTTT. Translation: CASSEPTPGYTEAFF.